This T cell receptor beta chain appears in the sequencing data of a study of blood T cell repertoires in COVID-19. V was pared by 7 bases and J by 3 bases, with 4 bases between. The CDR3 is 11 amino acids. CDR1 is LNHDA and CDR2 is SQIVND in the germline V gene (reference sequence). Per the original methods: Reference gene primer amplification gave nucleated cell count estimates. Measured with immunoSEQ multiplex PCR; TCRdb has only the in-frame clones, and not every one. V and J calls and clone size are copied from that table; D and trimming were computed from the DNA. Here the sample spans tens of thousands of clones, 87% being singletons.

Sequenced input: peripheral blood. This receptor was taken from a woman aged 45 to 65 with acute or convalescent COVID-19. The rearrangement uses TRBV19 and TRBJ2-1, with unresolved D. CDR3 region: CASTGYNEQFF. The CDR3 coding sequence is TGTGCCAGTACGGGCTACAATGAGCAGTTCTTC.